This entry lists 31 T cell receptor beta chains sequenced from one sample in a study of CD8 T cells in ankylosing spondylitis. These TCRs' antigens remain unknown. In TCRdb, the 5' RACE reads were re-called with MiXCR into one record per CDR3 protein. Of over 450,000 distinct CDR3 sequences in the sample, roughly 12% were seen once. Study observations and caveats: The study identified a TCR beta motif of several highly homologous variants that appeared characteristic of ankylosing spondylitis blood.

The material sequenced was blood, either unsorted or a sorted T cell fraction (not recorded which). Receptor source: a male donor with ankylosing spondylitis.

This clonotype has a handful of counts. The chain combines TRBV9 with TRBJ2-1, with TRBD2 identical over 8 bases. The CDR3 consists of 16 residues. With 0 bases clipped from V and 7 bases from J, the junction kept 9 bases outside the gene matches. The germline gives CDR1 SGDLS, CDR2 YYNGEE. In DNA, the CDR3 is TGTGCCAGCAGCGTAGGAGACGGGAGGGCCGCGAATGAGCAGTTCTTC. Translation: CASSVGDGRAANEQFF.

The chain recombines TRBV6-5 with TRBJ1-1; no clear D. The V and J ends lost 2 bases and 12 bases respectively, with 10 bases between them. CDR3 size: 11 residues. The germline CDR1 and CDR2 sequences are MNHEY and SVGAGI. Here the CDR3 DNA reads TGTGCCAGCAGTTACGGCCCGAATACTTTCTTT. This codes for CASSYGPNTFF.

In its sample, this clonotype was seen many times. The chain carries TRBV6-2 or TRBV6-3 and TRBJ2-1; D possibly corresponds to TRBD2 (5 bases). Per the germline V gene, CDR1 is MNHEY and CDR2 is SVGEGT. This CDR3 is built from 11 residues. V was cut by 8 bases and J by 15 bases, with 17 bases left in between. The CDR3 sequence: CASGEYGNPFF. The CDR3 DNA sequence: TGTGCCAGCGGGGAGTACGGGAATCCGTTCTTC.

This clonotype was observed a few times. V usage is TRBV7-8 and J usage is TRBJ1-2; no definite D call. Germline V lookup: CDR1 SGHVS, CDR2 FQNEAQ. CDR3 size: 13 residues. Trimming removed 3 bases at V and 4 bases at J, with 9 bases between. The CDR3 protein is CASSFSEFYGYTF. As DNA, the CDR3 is TGTGCCAGCAGCTTCTCGGAGTTCTATGGCTACACCTTC.

This clonotype was seen repeatedly, ten times or more. The chain has TRBV3-1 and TRBJ2-2; no firm D call. With 2 bases removed from V and 6 bases from J, the gap between germline ends came to 7 bases. Germline V gene sequence: CDR1 LGHDT, CDR2 YNNKEL (reference sequence). The CDR3 sequence is 13 residues long. The CDR3 loop reads CASSQNIAGELFF. The CDR3 DNA sequence: TGTGCCAGCAGCCAAAATATCGCCGGGGAGCTGTTTTTT.

V is TRBV27 and J is TRBJ2-2; a possible D gene is TRBD1 (5 bases). Germline CDR1 reads MNHEY; CDR2 reads SMNVEV (reference sequence). The CDR3 loop spans 14 amino acids. The germline V and J ends were trimmed by 10 bases and 2 bases, with 14 bases remaining between them. This chain's CDR3 is CATQGGINTGELFF. The CDR3 region has the DNA TGTGCCACCCAGGGTGGAATCAACACCGGGGAGCTGTTTTTT.

A few counts support this clonotype. The rearrangement links TRBV3-1 to TRBJ2-2; TRBD1 is a possible D gene (6 bases). CDR1 and CDR2 (germline): LGHDT, YNNKEL (reference sequence). CDR3 length: 13 amino acids. V was pared by 6 bases and J by 5 bases, with 10 bases between. DNA of the CDR3: TGTGCCAGCAGACGAACAGGGACCGGGGAGCTGTTTTTT. This codes for CASRRTGTGELFF.

Only a few counts were recorded for this clonotype. The chain has TRBV7-2 and TRBJ2-1, with TRBD2 matching 11 bases. V was pared by 5 bases and J by 9 bases, with 9 bases of the junction left unmatched. The CDR3 loop spans 15 amino acids. Germline values: CDR1 SGHTA, CDR2 FQGNSA. The CDR3 region has the DNA TGTGCCAGCAGCCCACAACTAGCGGGAGACCGTGAGCAGTTCTTC. Protein product: CASSPQLAGDREQFF.

This clonotype was seen more than once but under ten times. The chain recombines TRBV4-2 with TRBJ2-7, with D possibly being TRBD2 (6 bases). The ends were cut back, 0 bases at V and 4 bases at J, with 13 bases in the middle. In germline, CDR1 is LGHNA, CDR2 YNFKEQ. This CDR3 has 15 amino acids. CDR3 sequence: CASSQELGEEYEQYF. The CDR3 region has the DNA TGTGCCAGCAGCCAAGAGTTGGGGGAGGAATACGAGCAGTACTTC.

This clonotype has a count of ten or more. This sequence joins TRBV5-4 and TRBJ2-6; the D gene is possibly TRBD2 (6 bases). The CDR3 length is 15 residues. Germline values: CDR1 SGHNT, CDR2 YYREEE (reference sequence). The V end was cut by 5 bases, the J end by 0 bases, with 9 bases between. In DNA, the CDR3 is TGTGCCAGCAGTTGGGACTTCTCTGGGGCCAACGTCCTGACTTTC. Its protein is CASSWDFSGANVLTF.

This sequence joins TRBV27 and TRBJ2-1; D gene unclear. The CDR3 is 11 amino acids. Trimming pared 6 bases from V and 10 bases from J, leaving 10 bases between. Germline lookup yields CDR1 MNHEY and CDR2 SMNVEV (reference sequence). The DNA of the CDR3 is TGTGCCAGCAGCTCCGGGCCGGAGCAGTTCTTC. Amino acids: CASSSGPEQFF.

This clonotype was picked up a small number of times. V is TRBV5-1 and J is TRBJ2-1; TRBD2 aligns across 7 bases. This CDR3 region has 15 residues. Per germline, CDR1 SGHRS and CDR2 YFSETQ. J gave up 2 bases and V 5 bases, and 7 bases lay outside the gene matches. The CDR3 DNA follows: TGCGCCAGCAGATCTACCGGGACTACCTACAATGAGCAGTTCTTC. This codes for CASRSTGTTYNEQFF.

The rearrangement uses TRBV21-1 and TRBJ2-7. TRBV21-1 is deemed a pseudogene. The CDR3 extends over 16 amino acids. The CDR3 region is CASSKVPRPSSYEQYF. DNA of the CDR3: TGTGCCAGCAGCAAAGTGCCCAGGCCAAGCTCCTACGAGCAGTACTTC.

This clonotype appeared a few times. This chain's CDR3 is CASSATTAPYNSPLHF. CDR3 in DNA: TGTGCCAGCAGTGCGACCACGGCGCCATATAATTCACCCCTCCACTTT. The chain uses TRBV12-3 or TRBV12-4 and TRBJ1-6; the D is unclear. The CDR3 is 16 amino acids. With 5 bases removed from V and 4 bases from J, the gap between germline ends came to 15 bases.

This clonotype occurred a few times. The genes are TRBV7-2 and TRBJ2-4; 11 positions match TRBD2. The V and J ends lost 5 bases and 7 bases, in that order; junction bases with no gene match: 10. CDR1 is SGHTA and CDR2 is FQGNSA in the germline V gene. The CDR3 covers 16 residues. CDR3 protein: CASSDVTSGGWNIQYF. CDR3 coding DNA: TGTGCCAGCAGCGACGTTACTAGCGGGGGATGGAACATTCAGTACTTC.

The J gene is TRBJ2-2, the V gene TRBV29-1, with TRBD1 identical over 8 bases. Trimming removed 4 bases from V and 1 base from J; junction bases left unmatched: 2. Germline V CDR1 and CDR2: SQVTM, ANQGSEA. This CDR3 is built from 14 residues. The CDR3 region is CSVAGTGNTGELFF. The CDR3 coding sequence is TGCAGCGTTGCGGGGACAGGGAACACCGGGGAGCTGTTTTTT.

J is TRBJ2-1 and V is TRBV7-9, with TRBD1 matching over 10 bases. The CDR3 runs to 13 residues. Germline values: CDR1 SEHNR, CDR2 FQNEAQ (reference sequence). V gave up 4 bases and J gave up 8 bases; unmatched junction bases: 2. The CDR3 DNA reads as TGTGCCAGCAGCTCGGACAGGGGGTATGAGCAGTTCTTC. It translates to CASSSDRGYEQFF.

This clonotype was recorded a few times. The rearrangement joins TRBV7-8 to TRBJ2-5, with 14 bases that match TRBD2. The CDR3 is made up of 18 amino acids. The J segment lost 5 bases and the V segment lost 3 bases, leaving 11 bases of the junction unmatched. Germline V gene lookup returns CDR1 SGHVS and CDR2 FQNEAQ. DNA for the CDR3: TGTGCCAGCAGCTTCAATCCCGGACTAGCGGGAGGTGGGGAGACCCAGTACTTC. It is translated as CASSFNPGLAGGGETQYF.

The chain is built from TRBV5-1 and TRBJ1-1; D is perhaps TRBD1 (6 bases). This CDR3 contains 14 residues. Germline V gene sequence: CDR1 SGHRS, CDR2 YFSETQ. Trimming cost V 0 bases and J 6 bases, with 12 bases left between them. The CDR3: CASSLGARGAEAFF. The CDR3 DNA sequence: TGCGCCAGCAGCTTGGGGGCAAGGGGGGCTGAAGCTTTCTTT.

The CDR3 here is CASSLLGGGGSMETQYF. The CDR3 DNA reads TGTGCCAGCAGCTTATTGGGGGGAGGGGGGAGTATGGAGACCCAGTACTTC. V and J are TRBV7-2 and TRBJ2-5, with D perhaps matching TRBD2 (7 bases). Trimming took 2 bases from V and 5 from J, leaving 21 bases between them. The CDR3 is 17 residues long. Germline-derived CDR1 and CDR2 are SGHTA and FQGNSA.

The V and J genes are TRBV29-1 and TRBJ2-7, with D maybe TRBD1 (6 bases). Trimming took 1 base from V and 0 from J, leaving 10 bases between them. The germline V gene has CDR1 SQVTM and CDR2 ANQGSEA. This CDR3 comprises 14 residues. DNA for the CDR3: TGCAGCGTTGAAGTGGACAGTTTCTCCTACGAGCAGTACTTC. Its translation: CSVEVDSFSYEQYF.

This chain connects TRBV19 to TRBJ2-3; 10 bases agree with TRBD1. Germline loops: CDR1 LNHDA, CDR2 SQIVND (reference sequence). The CDR3 extends over 14 amino acids. The V segment lost 3 bases and the J segment 7 bases; nucleotides outside the gene matches: 4. The CDR3 DNA sequence: TGTGCCAGTAGTATGACAGGGGGCGGATATACGCAGTATTTT. The encoded protein is CASSMTGGGYTQYF.

This clonotype was seen many times. The V call is TRBV7-2, the J call TRBJ2-1; D may be TRBD1 (6 bases). The germline V and J ends were trimmed by 5 bases and 7 bases, with 15 bases remaining between them. The CDR3 totals 14 residues. Looked up from germline, CDR1 is SGHTA and CDR2 is FQGNSA. CDR3 bases: TGTGCCAGCAGCCTTGAACAGGGAAGGAATGAGCAGTTCTTC. Translating it yields CASSLEQGRNEQFF.

This clonotype came up a few times. V is TRBV5-1 and J is TRBJ2-1, with TRBD1 matching over 9 bases. Germline V CDR1 and CDR2: SGHRS, YFSETQ. The V and J ends lost 2 bases and 9 bases, in that order; junction bases with no gene match: 3. CDR3 length: 13 residues. CDR3 bases: TGCGCCAGCAGCTTTGGGACAGGGTCTGAGCAGTTCTTC. Its translation is CASSFGTGSEQFF.

The gene calls are TRBV21-1 and TRBJ2-3. TRBV21-1 is marked as a pseudogene. The CDR3 spans 14 residues. CDR3 in amino acids: CASSKERCTDTQYF. CDR3 sequence (DNA): TGTGCCAGCAGCAAAGAAAGGTGCACAGATACGCAGTATTTT.

This clonotype showed up many times. The chain recombines TRBV12-3 or TRBV12-4 with TRBJ1-2, with D possibly matching TRBD1 (6 bases). The CDR3 runs to 16 residues. V gave up 2 bases and J gave up 6 bases, with 19 bases separating them. CDR3 nucleotide sequence: TGTGCCAGCAGTTTATCTCTCAGGGGAGGTGACAATGGCTACACCTTC. Translation: CASSLSLRGGDNGYTF.

CDR3 loop: CASSFRVSSYNEQFF. For the CDR3, the DNA is TGTGCCAGCAGCTTTAGGGTATCTTCCTACAATGAGCAGTTCTTC. The V gene is TRBV11-2, the J gene TRBJ2-1, with D uncertain. The V end was cut by 3 bases, the J end by 1 base, with 10 bases between. This CDR3 is 15 amino acids long. Germline CDR1 SGHAT, CDR2 FQNNGV.

V and J are TRBV12-3 or TRBV12-4 and TRBJ2-3; D tentatively reads TRBD1 or TRBD2 (5 bases each). The CDR3 covers 17 residues. V was pared by 7 bases and J by 0 bases, with 20 bases between. Written as DNA, the CDR3 is TGTGCCAGCACGGAGAGAGTTGGGGGATGGAGCACAGATACGCAGTATTTT. Its protein is CASTERVGGWSTDTQYF.

The genes are TRBV20-1 and TRBJ2-1; TRBD2 aligns across 9 bases. This CDR3 region has 17 residues. Germline assignment: CDR1 DFQATT and CDR2 SNEGSKA (reference sequence). V dropped 0 bases and J dropped 10; count of bases not matched to a gene: 16. CDR3 protein: CSARDSPRTSVKLEQFF. Written as DNA, the CDR3 is TGCAGTGCTAGAGATTCCCCTCGGACTAGCGTTAAGCTGGAGCAGTTCTTC.

The chain is built from TRBV5-1 and TRBJ2-3, with 8 positions matching TRBD1. Germline loops: CDR1 SGHRS, CDR2 YFSETQ. The CDR3 contains 15 residues. J gave up 5 bases and V 6 bases, and 11 bases lay outside the gene matches. The CDR3 sequence: CASTTGQAVGDTQYF. The CDR3 DNA reads as TGCGCCAGCACCACGGGACAGGCGGTCGGAGATACGCAGTATTTT.

This clonotype was counted a few times. This sequence joins TRBV29-1 and TRBJ2-4; TRBD1 matches at 11 bases. The CDR3 has 13 residues. Per the germline V gene, CDR1 is SQVTM and CDR2 is ANQGSEA. With V trimmed by 7 bases and J by 6 bases, 5 bases remained unmatched. In DNA, the CDR3 is TGCAGCGCTGCCGGGACAGGGGGAAACATTCAGTACTTC. Protein sequence: CSAAGTGGNIQYF.